Sequencing of this T cell receptor beta chain was carried out in a study of blood T cell repertoires in COVID-19 (dated by TCRdb to 2019 to 2021). Background for the entire study: Collaborator samples came from the United States, Italy and Spain and covered acute and convalescent phases of COVID-19. The material from the prospective study consisted of cDNA or gDNA derived from T cells, B-cell-depleted T cells, or PBMCs. Subjects who had been exposed to COVID-19, were actively infected with it, or had recovered from it provided the deeply sampled blood TCRbeta repertoires that made up the dataset. The repertoires were released in a freely available public database meant as a resource for research on the immune response to SARS-CoV-2. The samples were drawn from the first 160 participants of the ongoing ImmuneRACE study and from more than 1,000 subjects provided by 6 global collaborators. A de-identified subject ID, COVID-19 status, age in years and sex were almost always included in the sample metadata. Where HLA class I and class II types were available, the types were taken from metadata supplied by the sample provider, not from assay-based typing.

Each collaborating institution followed its own protocols to collect whole blood in K2EDTA tubes. For TCRbeta analysis, collaborators shipped samples as frozen whole blood, isolated PBMCs, or DNA extracted from either of those sample types. The full study reports these points: How much clinical and demographic metadata was included differed by source and by participant, and the metadata was provided uncurated.

The germline V gene supplies CDR1 SGHDN and CDR2 FVKESK. Reading from cysteine to phenylalanine, the CDR3 counts 17 amino acids. Only the CDR3 DNA is retained, 51 bases long and in frame from the first base. The trim is 0 bases for V and 1 base for J, with a gap of 15 bases between the germline ends. TCRbeta CDR3 regions were amplified from genomic DNA by means of the immunoSEQ Assay, a bias-controlled multiplex PCR. The original methods were these. The number of nucleated cells in each sample was estimated from the amplification of reference gene primers within the assay. To quantify the absolute abundance of each unique TCRbeta CDR3 rearrangement, sequence reads were collapsed and filtered. For each sample, productive Simpson clonality was calculated by taking the square root of Simpson's diversity index across productive rearrangements. TCRdb mirrors the immuneACCESS table, restricted to in-frame sequences. Some clones are absent from its copies; in checked studies, under half trace to an unresolved V gene, and the reason for the others is unknown. V, J and clone size were drawn from that table, and D and trimming were deduced from the DNA. Here the sample has about 160,000 clones; approximately 91% occur a single time. Jointly, the top ten make up approximately 2.4% of the sample.

Worth noting for this clone: The specificity of this receptor is unknown. No quality values exist for individual bases; no much larger clone is one base distant.

Here the chain combines TRBV14 and TRBJ1-1, with TRBD1 tentatively as D gene (6 bases match). This receptor was taken from a man aged 18 to 35 with acute or convalescent COVID-19. Sequencing was done on a sample of peripheral blood. CDR3 region: CASSQDRRQGPNTEAFF. The DNA sequence follows: TGTGCCAGCAGCCAAGATCGACGGCAGGGGCCGAACACTGAAGCTTTCTTT.